This T cell receptor beta chain was sequenced during a study of cytomegalovirus exposure and HLA in healthy donors. Looking at the study overall: A subsequent analysis reported that the 100 to 150 validation repertoires were produced on the same platform that had also been used for the 666 first-cohort repertoires.

The study's findings and limits: Rarity marked most TCR sequences, yet some public TCRs occurred in many donors. Diagnosis of cytomegalovirus status made by the classifier reportedly showed high specificity and sensitivity. In vitro data verified a few CMV-associated chains as specific for CMV antigens.

Germline V lookup: CDR1 MNHEY, CDR2 SMNVEV (reference sequence). The CDR3 extends over 15 amino acids. V was shortened by 6 bases and J by 5 bases, with 17 bases between the two germline ends. The method was immunoSEQ multiplex PCR; TCRdb's version includes in-frame clones alone and lacks a portion of them. Seen here are 180,000 or so clones, approximately 80% observed once, and the top ten hold about an eighth. Notes on this clone: Its antigen is unidentified.

Sequencing was carried out using PBMCs. The rearrangement joins TRBV27 to TRBJ2-1; D might be TRBD2 (6 bases). This sequence was found in a woman in her 30s in good health and CMV-seropositive. The CDR3 DNA sequence: TGTGCCAGCAGAAGTCCTAGCGCCGGGAACAATGAGCAGTTCTTC. This encodes CASRSPSAGNNEQFF.